This entry concerns a single T cell receptor (beta chain). One end of the junction is discordant with germline, which a read error may explain. The CDR3 length is 16 residues. Germline CDR1 and CDR2: SEHNR and FQNEAQ (reference sequence). These data originate in a study of cytomegalovirus exposure and HLA in healthy donors. Primers: 60 Vbeta forward and 13 Jbeta reverse. Sequencing used immunoSEQ multiplex PCR; TCRdb keeps in-frame clones, though not all of them. Found here are more than 150,000 clones, just under 80% of them singletons; the top ten hold 4.5% to 7.5%. This sequence originates from a woman aged 25-40 years in good health and CMV-seropositive. The gene calls are TRBV7-9 and TRBJ1-5, with TRBD1 identical over 10 bases. Input material: PBMCs. Written as DNA, the CDR3 is TGTTCCAGCAGCCTCACAGGGACAGGGGGCAATCAGCCCCAGCATTTT. It encodes CSSSLTGTGGNQPQHF. Filled out from reference TRBV7-9 and TRBJ1-5, the complete variable domain reads DTGVSQNPRHKITKRGQNVTFRCDPISEHNRLYWYRQTLGQGPEFLTYFQNEAQLEKSRLLSDRFSAERPKGSFSTLEIQRTEQGDSAMYLCSSSLTGTGGNQPQHFGDGTRLSIL.